The 6 T cell receptor beta chains below all came from one sample that was sequenced in a study of cytomegalovirus exposure and HLA in healthy donors. The primer mix had 60 Vbeta and 13 Jbeta primers. Measured with immunoSEQ multiplex PCR; TCRdb has only the in-frame clones, and not every one. The data contain about 160,000 clones, around 80% of them singletons. Specimen: PBMCs. These receptors were taken from a woman in her late teens or twenties in good health and CMV-seronegative.

This rearrangement joins TRBV5-4 to TRBJ2-6, with 7 bases lining up with TRBD2. V trimming: 4 bases; J trimming: 3 bases; junction bases outside the gene matches: 10. This CDR3 region has 17 residues. Germline assignment: CDR1 SGHNT and CDR2 YYREEE (reference sequence). In DNA form, the CDR3 reads TGTGCCAGCAGCACCGGACTAGTCTCATTTGGGGCCAACGTCCTGACTTTC. Amino acids: CASSTGLVSFGANVLTF.

The CDR3 loop reads CASSPDSLEKLFF. CDR3 in DNA: TGTGCCAGCAGTCCCGACAGTCTTGAAAAACTGTTTTTT. The chain couples TRBV28 to TRBJ1-4; tentatively, D is TRBD1 (5 bases). CDR1 is MDHEN, CDR2 SYDVKM, per germline. With 5 bases removed from V and 7 bases from J, the gap between germline ends came to 11 bases. There are 13 residues in the CDR3.

This clone was detected a few times. Other DNA sequences in this sample translate to the same CDR3. The CDR3 here is CASSVAPGTDTQYF. The CDR3 DNA sequence: TGTGCCAGCAGCGTAGCTCCGGGCACAGATACGCAGTATTTT. J is TRBJ2-3 and V is TRBV9; the D is unclear. Trimming left V 0 bases short and J 1 base short, with 6 bases between. The germline V gene has CDR1 SGDLS and CDR2 YYNGEE. The CDR3 totals 14 residues.

The chain has TRBV5-1 and TRBJ2-1; 11 positions agree with TRBD2. The V segment lost 2 bases and the J segment 8 bases; nucleotides outside the gene matches: 6. The CDR3 totals 15 residues. CDR1 and CDR2 (germline): SGHRS, YFSETQ. The CDR3 region has the DNA TGCGCCAGCAGCTTAGGGACTAGCGGACGGGATGAGCAGTTCTTC. Amino acid sequence: CASSLGTSGRDEQFF.

This clone was seen only a few times. The rearrangement joins TRBV7-8 to TRBJ2-1; 11 bases agree with TRBD2. This CDR3 has 21 amino acids. The germline V gene has CDR1 SGHVS and CDR2 FQNEAQ. Trimming cost V 5 bases and J 2 bases; bases outside gene matches: 20. In nucleotides, the CDR3 is TGTGCCAGCAGCCTAAGTGGATTGGTAGCGGGAGGGCCGGTAACCTACAATGAGCAGTTCTTC. Translation gives CASSLSGLVAGGPVTYNEQFF.

Only a few counts were recorded for this clone. This chain connects TRBV28 to TRBJ2-5, with TRBD2 matching over 12 bases. This CDR3 has 15 amino acids. The junction had 6 bases not matched to a gene; V was cut back by 6 bases and J by 4 bases. Germline lookup yields CDR1 MDHEN and CDR2 SYDVKM. The CDR3 loop reads CASSSPLAGGETQYF. CDR3 DNA: TGTGCCAGCAGCTCCCCACTAGCGGGAGGAGAGACCCAGTACTTC.